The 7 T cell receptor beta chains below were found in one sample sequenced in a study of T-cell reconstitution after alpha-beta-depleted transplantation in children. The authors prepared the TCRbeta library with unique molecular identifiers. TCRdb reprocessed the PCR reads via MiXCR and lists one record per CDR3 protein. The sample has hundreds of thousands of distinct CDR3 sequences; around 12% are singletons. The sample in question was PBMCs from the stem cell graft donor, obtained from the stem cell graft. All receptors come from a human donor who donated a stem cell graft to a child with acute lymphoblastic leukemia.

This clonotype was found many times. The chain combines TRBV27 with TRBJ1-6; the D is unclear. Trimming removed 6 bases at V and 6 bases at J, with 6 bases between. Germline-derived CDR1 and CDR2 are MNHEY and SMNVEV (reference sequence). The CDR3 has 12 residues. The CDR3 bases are TGTGCCAGCAGCCCCCCTAATTCACCCCTCCACTTT. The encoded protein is CASSPPNSPLHF.

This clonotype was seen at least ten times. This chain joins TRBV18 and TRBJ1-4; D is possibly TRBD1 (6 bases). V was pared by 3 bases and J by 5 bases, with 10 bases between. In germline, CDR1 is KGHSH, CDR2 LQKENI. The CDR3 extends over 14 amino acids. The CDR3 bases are TGTGCCAGCTCACCGAGGGGGTCCAATGAAAAACTGTTTTTT. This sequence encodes CASSPRGSNEKLFF.

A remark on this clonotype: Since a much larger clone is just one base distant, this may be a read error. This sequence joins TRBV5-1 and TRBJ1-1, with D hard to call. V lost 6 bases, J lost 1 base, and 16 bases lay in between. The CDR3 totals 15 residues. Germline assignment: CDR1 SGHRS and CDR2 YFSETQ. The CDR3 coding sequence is TGCGCCAGCACCCAGATGCATACTCCGAACACTGAAGCTTTCTTT. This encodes CASTQMHTPNTEAFF.

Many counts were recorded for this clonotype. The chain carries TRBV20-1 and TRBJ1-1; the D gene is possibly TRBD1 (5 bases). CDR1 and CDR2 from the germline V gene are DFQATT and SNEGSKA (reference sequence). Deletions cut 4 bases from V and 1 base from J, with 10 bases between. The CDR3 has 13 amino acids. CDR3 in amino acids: CSATGRRNTEAFF. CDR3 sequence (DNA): TGCAGTGCTACGGGACGGAGGAACACTGAAGCTTTCTTT.

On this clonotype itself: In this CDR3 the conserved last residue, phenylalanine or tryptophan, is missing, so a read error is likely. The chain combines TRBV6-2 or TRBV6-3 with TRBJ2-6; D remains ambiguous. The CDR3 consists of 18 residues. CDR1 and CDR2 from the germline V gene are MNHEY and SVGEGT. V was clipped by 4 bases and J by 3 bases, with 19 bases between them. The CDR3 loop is CASSSRMAAFVGANVLTS. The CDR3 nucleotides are TGTGCCAGCAGTTCAAGAATGGCAGCTTTCGTTGGGGCCAACGTCCTGACTTCC.

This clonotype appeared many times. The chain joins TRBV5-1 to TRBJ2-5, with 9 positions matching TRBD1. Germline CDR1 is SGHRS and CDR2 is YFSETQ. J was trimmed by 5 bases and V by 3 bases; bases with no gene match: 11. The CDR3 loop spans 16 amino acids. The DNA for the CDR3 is TGCGCCAGCAGCTGGGCTACAGGGGGCCGAACGGAGACCCAGTACTTC. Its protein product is CASSWATGGRTETQYF.

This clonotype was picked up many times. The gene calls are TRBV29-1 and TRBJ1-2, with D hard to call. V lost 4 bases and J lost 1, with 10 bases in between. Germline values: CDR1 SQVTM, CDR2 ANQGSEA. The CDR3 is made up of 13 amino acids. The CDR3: CSVVTVLNYGYTF. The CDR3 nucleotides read TGCAGCGTTGTAACAGTCCTTAACTATGGCTACACCTTC.